The 19 T cell receptor beta chains in this list originate from one sample, sequenced in a study of regulatory T cells in long-lasting Graves disease. Assembly of TCR beta libraries relied on iRepertoire HTBI primers together with Arm-PCR of CDR3 regions. TCRdb re-derived calls from the multiplex PCR reads in MiXCR, one entry per CDR3 protein. The table has some 560,000 distinct CDR3 sequences, 15% to 20% seen once. Time point given: newly diagnosed GD, antithyroid drugs for less than 3 months. Generation of the TCR library employed RNA extracted from PBMCs. These data also featured in a second study, about T cells in Graves' hyperthyroidism and ophthalmopathy.

The material was peripheral blood mononuclear cells (PBMCs), obtained at new diagnosis, from a patient treated with antithyroid drugs. The receptors were sampled from a woman aged 35-65 years with Graves disease.

There are many counts of this clonotype. This chain's CDR3 is CASSPRQGQNTEAFF. The CDR3, as DNA: TGTGCCAGCAGCCCCAGACAGGGGCAGAACACTGAAGCTTTCTTT. This chain links TRBV11-3 with TRBJ1-1; the match to TRBD1 covers 8 bases. The CDR3 covers 15 residues. V lost 5 bases, J lost 1 base, and 6 bases stayed unmatched. Germline CDR1 reads SGHNT; CDR2 reads YENEEA.

This clonotype occurred many times. The chain combines TRBV2 with TRBJ1-2, with D possibly TRBD1 on 6 matching bases. This CDR3 contains 14 residues. V shed 4 bases and J shed 7 bases, with 16 bases lying between them. Germline-derived CDR1 and CDR2 are SNHLY and FYNNEI. CDR3 nucleotide sequence: TGTGCCAGCAGTGGAGCAGGGGCCATGCCTGGCTACACCTTC. Residues: CASSGAGAMPGYTF.

At least ten counts were recorded for this clonotype. This rearrangement joins TRBV11-2 to TRBJ2-7, with D possibly TRBD2 on 5 matching bases. The V gene lost 4 bases and the J gene lost 3 bases, with 10 bases spanning the gap. The CDR3 length is 13 residues. Per germline, CDR1 SGHAT and CDR2 FQNNGV. CDR3 residues: CASSSTGDYEQYF. As DNA, the CDR3 is TGTGCCAGCAGCTCCACCGGGGACTACGAGCAGTACTTC.

The chain is built from TRBV29-1 and TRBJ1-2; D gene uncertain. The ends were cut back, 0 bases at V and 4 bases at J, with 15 bases in the middle. Per the germline V gene, CDR1 is SQVTM and CDR2 is ANQGSEA. This CDR3 spans 15 amino acids. The CDR3: CSVEDRIEGSYGYTF. The CDR3 bases are TGCAGCGTTGAAGACAGGATTGAGGGTAGCTATGGCTACACCTTC. Full variable domain (missing parts from reference TRBV29-1 and TRBJ1-2): SAVISQKPSRDICQRGTSLTIQCQVDSQVTMMFWYRQQPGQSLTLIATANQGSEATYESGFVIDKFPISRPNLTFSTLTVSNMSPEDSSIYLCSVEDRIEGSYGYTFGSGTRLTVV.

The gene calls are TRBV19 and TRBJ1-4, with 7 bases identical to TRBD1. The CDR3 is made up of 15 amino acids. With V trimmed by 3 bases and J by 8 bases, 9 bases remained unmatched. The germline V gene has CDR1 LNHDA and CDR2 SQIVND (reference sequence). CDR3 sequence: CASSILGTVGEKLFF. The CDR3, as DNA: TGTGCCAGTAGTATTCTCGGGACAGTGGGCGAAAAACTGTTTTTT.

In its sample, this clonotype was seen many times. The V gene is TRBV3-1, the J gene TRBJ1-1, with D possibly being TRBD1 (6 bases). V shed 4 bases and J shed 1 base, with 19 bases lying between them. Germline V gives CDR1 LGHDT, CDR2 YNNKEL (reference sequence). This CDR3 comprises 17 residues. Here the CDR3 DNA reads TGTGCCAGCAGCCTAAGGGGGTGGGGCGGAAAGAACACTGAAGCTTTCTTT. Translating it yields CASSLRGWGGKNTEAFF.

This clonotype occurred a few times. The junction differs from germline at one of its ends, possibly a read error. The chain uses TRBV5-1 and TRBJ1-5; tentatively, D is TRBD1 (6 bases). Germline CDR1 SGHRS, CDR2 YFSETQ. The CDR3 loop spans 14 amino acids. CDR3 sequence (DNA): TGTGCCAGCAGTTCGTCAGGGGGCAATCAGCCCCAGCATTTT. Its protein product is CASSSSGGNQPQHF.

This clonotype appeared many times. J is TRBJ2-5 and V is TRBV5-1; 7 positions match TRBD1. With V trimmed by 3 bases and J by 3 bases, 5 bases remained unmatched. Looked up from germline, CDR1 is SGHRS and CDR2 is YFSETQ. The CDR3 length is 14 residues. CDR3 amino acids: CASSSTTGKETQYF. CDR3 nucleotide sequence: TGCGCCAGCAGCTCAACGACAGGGAAAGAGACCCAGTACTTC.

This clonotype was observed a handful of times. The chain has TRBV7-2 and TRBJ1-1; D is unresolved. Between the trimmed V and J ends, which lost 5 bases and 3 bases, there was a span of 4 bases. The CDR3 contains 11 residues. From germline, CDR1 is SGHTA and CDR2 FQGNSA. Here the CDR3 reads CASSVYTEAFF. The CDR3 nucleotides are TGTGCCAGCAGCGTATACACTGAAGCTTTCTTT.

The chain combines TRBV4-1 with TRBJ2-3, with D possibly TRBD2 on 7 matching bases. CDR3 length: 15 residues. V was trimmed by 0 bases and J by 2 bases, leaving 9 bases between them. Looked up from germline, CDR1 is MGHRA and CDR2 is YSYEKL. CDR3 protein: CASSQEGGATDTQYF. The CDR3 DNA reads as TGCGCCAGCAGCCAAGAGGGGGGGGCCACAGATACGCAGTATTTT.

Many counts were recorded for this clonotype. The V gene is TRBV12-3 or TRBV12-4, the J gene TRBJ1-1; D is uncertain. The CDR3 is 14 residues long. V was clipped by 8 bases and J by 0 bases, with 13 bases between them. The CDR3 loop reads CASPRESMNTEAFF. In nucleotides, the CDR3 is TGTGCCAGCCCTCGGGAGTCGATGAACACTGAAGCTTTCTTT.

This clonotype was picked up a small number of times. The chain carries TRBV30 and TRBJ2-1, with D possibly matching TRBD2 (7 bases). V lost 6 bases to trimming and J lost 4 bases, with 16 bases between them. The CDR3 contains 14 residues. CDR1 and CDR2 from the germline V gene are GTSNPN and SVGIG (reference sequence). The CDR3 sequence is CACFWGGVYNEQFF. The CDR3 DNA sequence: TGTGCCTGCTTTTGGGGGGGCGTTTACAATGAGCAGTTCTTC. The full variable domain, completed using reference TRBV30 and TRBJ2-1, is SQTIHQWPATLVQPVGSPLSLECTVEGTSNPNLYWYRQAAGRGLQLLFYSVGIGQISSEVPQNLSASRPQDRQFILSSKKLLLSDSGFYLCACFWGGVYNEQFFGPGTRLTVL.

This clonotype was seen repeatedly, ten times or more. This chain uses TRBV18 with TRBJ1-4; 7 bases agree with TRBD1. This CDR3 is 15 amino acids long. J was trimmed by 2 bases and V by 0 bases; bases with no gene match: 0. Germline lookup yields CDR1 KGHSH and CDR2 LQKENI. The CDR3 coding sequence is TGTGCCAGCTCACCACCGGGACAGACTAATGAAAAACTGTTTTTT. Its translation: CASSPPGQTNEKLFF.

This rearrangement joins TRBV6-1 to TRBJ1-4, with 12 nucleotides matching TRBD1. The germline gives CDR1 MNHNS, CDR2 SASEGT. The CDR3 totals 15 residues. The V gene end was trimmed by 0 bases and the J gene end by 7 bases; junction bases not matched to a gene: 0. The CDR3 DNA is TGTGCCAGCAGTGAAGCGGGACAGGGGGCTGAAAAACTGTTTTTT. It codes for CASSEAGQGAEKLFF.

This chain joins TRBV24-1 and TRBJ2-3; D remains unclear. V was clipped by 4 bases and J by 2 bases, with 18 bases between them. CDR1 is KGHDR, CDR2 SFDVKD, per germline. The CDR3 extends over 17 amino acids. The CDR3 sequence is CATSDPKANPHTDTQYF. The DNA of the CDR3 is TGTGCCACCAGTGACCCCAAGGCGAACCCACACACAGATACGCAGTATTTT.

This clonotype has a handful of counts. The chain recombines TRBV20-1 with TRBJ1-2; D call uncertain. The CDR3 runs to 11 residues. The ends were cut back, 5 bases at V and 7 bases at J, with 11 bases in the middle. CDR1 is DFQATT, CDR2 SNEGSKA, per germline (reference sequence). CDR3 amino acids: CSASPSGGYTF. CDR3 DNA: TGCAGTGCTTCCCCCTCGGGTGGCTACACCTTC.

The chain combines TRBV5-1 with TRBJ2-5; D might be TRBD1 (5 bases). Germline CDR1 and CDR2: SGHRS and YFSETQ. This CDR3 is built from 13 residues. Trimming stripped 6 bases from V and 1 base from J, with 10 bases between. CDR3 loop: CASNAGSQETQYF. The CDR3 nucleotides read TGCGCCAGCAATGCAGGGTCCCAAGAGACCCAGTACTTC.

This clonotype was recorded many times. The J gene is TRBJ2-5, the V gene TRBV27, with D perhaps TRBD1 (6 bases). The germline V gene encodes CDR1 MNHEY and CDR2 SMNVEV (reference sequence). V lost 6 bases to trimming and J lost 3 bases, with 14 bases between them. The CDR3 loop spans 14 amino acids. CDR3 in amino acids: CASRSGVWEETQYF. The CDR3 DNA sequence: TGTGCCAGCAGATCAGGGGTGTGGGAAGAGACCCAGTACTTC.

This clonotype was detected many times. The chain uses TRBV7-9 and TRBJ1-1, with D hard to call. Germline V lookup: CDR1 SEHNR, CDR2 FQNEAQ (reference sequence). This CDR3 spans 13 amino acids. Trimming cost V 3 bases and J 5 bases, with 10 bases left between them. The CDR3 here is CASSLGGGTEAFF. The CDR3 DNA is TGTGCCAGCAGCTTGGGTGGAGGGACTGAAGCTTTCTTT.